This TCR beta chain was documented in a study of T cell repertoires in cytomegalovirus infection. Whole-study results and caveats: Summed frequency of shared TCR beta families picked out CMV carriers who also had the relevant HLA.

Using its own MiXCR run on the reads, TCRdb lists one record per CDR3 protein. Of fewer than 300,000 distinct CDR3 sequences listed, about a quarter are singletons. This clonotype was counted only a few times. Its specificity is unknown. Per the germline V gene, CDR1 is MNHEY and CDR2 is SVGEGT. V lost 0 bases, J lost 7 bases, and 4 bases lay in between. This CDR3 is 12 amino acids long. The J gene is TRBJ1-5, the V gene TRBV6-2 or TRBV6-3; D ambiguous. The sample taken for sequencing was PBMCs. This receptor was identified in a human donor in good health (CMV status not recorded). Some clones in this sample may be carry-over from other donors' samples. Here the CDR3 DNA reads TGTGCCAGCAGTTACTCGAGGCAGCCCCAGCATTTT. This encodes CASSYSRQPQHF.